The 21 T cell receptor beta chains below come from one sample, sequenced in a study of OX40 agonist ivuxolimab in advanced cancers. Produced via immunoSEQ multiplex PCR; TCRdb's table is partial and in-frame only. This table has nearly 70,000 clones, 70% to 90% appearing once. The input for sequencing was CD4+ or CD8+ T cells sorted from blood, taken in a trial of the OX40 agonist ivuxolimab. The source of these receptors is an adult with an advanced solid tumor such as melanoma, head and neck, liver or kidney cancer.

The chain employs TRBV4-2 and TRBJ1-1, with no clear D. This CDR3 contains 12 residues. The V gene's germline CDR1 is LGHNA and CDR2 YNFKEQ. With 0 bases removed from V and 11 bases from J, the gap between germline ends came to 10 bases. CDR3 nucleotide sequence: TGTGCCAGCAGCCAAGAGAGGGCGCGTGCTTTCTTT. Its translation is CASSQERARAFF.

CDR3 region: CASSQEISGQGGEKLFF. CDR3 coding DNA: TGTGCCAGCAGCCAAGAAATCTCCGGACAGGGCGGAGAAAAACTGTTTTTT. The chain recombines TRBV4-2 with TRBJ1-4; 8 positions match TRBD1. Looked up from germline, CDR1 is LGHNA and CDR2 is YNFKEQ. J lost 8 bases, V lost 0 bases, and 11 bases had no gene match. There are 17 residues in the CDR3.

The V call is TRBV6-5, the J call TRBJ1-3; D not certain. The CDR3 loop spans 14 amino acids. Germline values: CDR1 MNHEY, CDR2 SVGAGI. The V gene lost 4 bases and the J gene lost 3 bases, with 10 bases spanning the gap. The CDR3 DNA sequence: TGTGCCAGCAGTTTAAGGCAGCATGGAAACACCATATATTTT. Translation: CASSLRQHGNTIYF.

The V gene is TRBV6-5, the J gene TRBJ1-3; 8 bases fit TRBD1. There are 16 residues in the CDR3. Germline loops: CDR1 MNHEY, CDR2 SVGAGI. V shed 4 bases and J 4 bases; nucleotides not matched to a gene: 9. CDR3 protein: CASSSPSRGPGNTIYF. CDR3 DNA sequence: TGTGCCAGCAGTTCCCCCAGCAGGGGGCCAGGAAACACCATATATTTT.

The chain couples TRBV5-4 to TRBJ2-5, with 8 bases that match TRBD2. J was trimmed by 5 bases and V by 5 bases; bases with no gene match: 8. Looked up from germline, CDR1 is SGHNT and CDR2 is YYREEE (reference sequence). There are 14 residues in the CDR3. CDR3 in DNA: TGTGCCAGCAGTTCCGGACAGCGGGGGGAGACCCAGTACTTC. Its protein is CASSSGQRGETQYF.

V is TRBV2 and J is TRBJ2-6; D is undetermined. The CDR3 runs 12 residues. V was pared by 1 base and J by 11 bases, with 6 bases between. Germline CDR1 SNHLY, CDR2 FYNNEI. The CDR3 bases are TGTGCCAGCAGTGAAGGAATCCACGTCCTGACTTTC. Translated, it gives CASSEGIHVLTF. The entire variable domain, with the rest obtained from reference TRBV2 and TRBJ2-6, is as follows: EPEVTQTPSHQVTQMGQEVILRCVPISNHLYFYWYRQILGQKVEFLVSFYNNEISEKSEIFDDQFSVERPDGSNFTLKIRSTKLEDSAMYFCASSEGIHVLTFGAGSRLTVL.

This sequence joins TRBV11-1 and TRBJ2-5; D gene unclear. The germline V gene encodes CDR1 SGHAT and CDR2 FQDESV (reference sequence). The V end lost 2 bases, the J end lost 1 base, and 8 bases lay between the germline ends. The CDR3 length is 14 residues. CDR3 region: CASSLRSVQETQYF. CDR3 DNA: TGTGCCAGCAGCTTAAGATCTGTCCAAGAGACCCAGTACTTC.

The genes are TRBV7-8 and TRBJ1-4; D is uncertain. CDR1 is SGHVS and CDR2 is FQNEAQ in the germline V gene. The CDR3 length is 18 residues. Trimming pared 6 bases from V and 0 bases from J, leaving 20 bases between. The CDR3 protein is CASRGVRGSRATNEKLFF. The CDR3 DNA follows: TGTGCCAGCAGGGGAGTGCGGGGATCACGGGCAACTAATGAAAAACTGTTTTTT.

The CDR3 DNA is TGCGCCAGCAGCGTTCGGACAGCCTCCTACGAGCAGTACTTC. Its translation: CASSVRTASYEQYF. The V and J genes are TRBV5-1 and TRBJ2-7; a possible D gene is TRBD1 (6 bases). Germline V lookup: CDR1 SGHRS, CDR2 YFSETQ. Trimming removed 4 bases from V and 0 bases from J, with 11 bases in between. This CDR3 region has 14 residues.

This clone appeared once. The chain couples TRBV6-5 to TRBJ2-7; D is uncertain. Trimming removed 2 bases from V and 6 bases from J, with 14 bases in between. Per the germline V gene, CDR1 is MNHEY and CDR2 is SVGAGI. This CDR3 is 14 amino acids long. For the CDR3, the DNA is TGTGCCAGCAGTTACCCGCCCCCTTTGGCCGAGCAGTACTTC. Protein product: CASSYPPPLAEQYF.

The V and J genes are TRBV7-2 and TRBJ2-5, with D unclear. The germline gives CDR1 SGHTA, CDR2 FQGNSA. The CDR3 runs 14 residues. V was pared by 5 bases and J by 5 bases, with 15 bases between. CDR3 coding DNA: TGTGCCAGCAGCCCCGCCCATGGCCAGGAGACCCAGTACTTC. Translation gives CASSPAHGQETQYF.

The chain combines TRBV7-2 with TRBJ2-2; a weak D match, TRBD2 (5 bases). This CDR3 is built from 14 residues. Trimming stripped 1 base from V and 5 bases from J, with 8 bases between. Germline V CDR1 and CDR2: SGHTA, FQGNSA. This chain's CDR3 is CASSLVRGTGELFF. CDR3 nucleotide sequence: TGTGCCAGCAGCTTAGTTCGGGGAACCGGGGAGCTGTTTTTT.

Notes on this clone: Relative to the germline gene, one junction end is altered; a read error may explain this. The rearrangement links TRBV27 to TRBJ1-5; D uncertain. Germline V gives CDR1 MNHEY, CDR2 SMNVEV (reference sequence). This CDR3 region has 10 residues. Here the CDR3 reads CASGLEPQHF. CDR3 DNA sequence: TGTGCCAGCGGTTTGGAGCCCCAGCATTTT.

This clone was picked up one time. The chain uses TRBV5-1 and TRBJ1-6; 8 nucleotides line up with TRBD1. V was pared by 4 bases and J by 8 bases, with 14 bases of the junction left unmatched. This CDR3 is 17 amino acids long. The V gene's germline CDR1 is SGHRS and CDR2 YFSETQ. CDR3 region: CASSAVPRGLVHSPLHF. The CDR3 nucleotides are TGCGCCAGCAGCGCCGTACCCAGGGGGCTGGTTCATTCACCCCTCCACTTT.

V gene TRBV20-1 combines with J gene TRBJ2-7, with 10 bases that match TRBD2. V lost 6 bases to trimming and J lost 6 bases; unmatched junction nucleotides: 2. CDR1 is DFQATT, CDR2 SNEGSKA, per germline (reference sequence). The CDR3 is 11 amino acids. In DNA form, the CDR3 reads TGCAGTGCCCGGACTAGCGGCGAGCAGTACTTC. Translating gives CSARTSGEQYF.

This clone was seen more than once but under ten times. The chain is built from TRBV29-1 and TRBJ1-1; D remains ambiguous. Germline V gene sequence: CDR1 SQVTM, CDR2 ANQGSEA. This CDR3 spans 12 amino acids. Trimming pared 2 bases from V and 0 bases from J, leaving 4 bases between. This chain's CDR3 is CSVERVNTEAFF. The DNA for the CDR3 is TGCAGCGTTGAACGAGTGAACACTGAAGCTTTCTTT.

The rearrangement joins TRBV6-1 to TRBJ2-7, with TRBD2 identical over 7 bases. The CDR3 spans 12 residues. V dropped 9 bases and J dropped 2; count of bases not matched to a gene: 4. CDR1 is MNHNS, CDR2 SASEGT, per germline. CDR3 in amino acids: CASSRGAYEQYF. In DNA form, the CDR3 reads TGTGCCAGTTCCCGGGGGGCCTACGAGCAGTACTTC.

The sample holds a few counts of this clone. The chain joins TRBV27 to TRBJ1-5, with a possible D match to TRBD1 (5 bases). The CDR3 is 12 amino acids. V was trimmed by 0 bases and J by 8 bases, leaving 5 bases between them. Germline V gives CDR1 MNHEY, CDR2 SMNVEV (reference sequence). The CDR3 DNA reads as TGTGCCAGCAGTTTATCAGGGGAGCCCCAGCATTTT. Encoded protein: CASSLSGEPQHF.

The rearrangement links TRBV30 to TRBJ1-2; D possibly corresponds to TRBD1 (6 bases). Germline V gene sequence: CDR1 GTSNPN, CDR2 SVGIG (reference sequence). The CDR3 spans 12 residues. Trimming pared 3 bases from V and 8 bases from J, leaving 13 bases between. DNA for the CDR3: TGTGCCTGGAGGTCGACAGGCGCGGGCTACACCTTC. Amino acid sequence: CAWRSTGAGYTF.

This chain uses TRBV19 with TRBJ1-1, with D maybe TRBD1 (6 bases). The CDR3 has 14 residues. The V gene's germline CDR1 is LNHDA and CDR2 SQIVND (reference sequence). Trimming removed 1 base at V and 2 bases at J, with 8 bases between. The CDR3 DNA sequence: TGTGCCAGTAGTATAGGGACAGCAAACACTGAAGCTTTCTTT. This codes for CASSIGTANTEAFF.

This chain uses TRBV7-2 with TRBJ1-1; 7 nucleotides match TRBD1. V was clipped by 7 bases and J by 1 base; unmatched bases: 9. From germline, CDR1 is SGHTA and CDR2 FQGNSA. The CDR3 is made up of 15 amino acids. The CDR3 protein is CASIHTDRSNTEAFF. CDR3 bases: TGTGCCAGCATCCACACGGACAGGTCGAACACTGAAGCTTTCTTT.